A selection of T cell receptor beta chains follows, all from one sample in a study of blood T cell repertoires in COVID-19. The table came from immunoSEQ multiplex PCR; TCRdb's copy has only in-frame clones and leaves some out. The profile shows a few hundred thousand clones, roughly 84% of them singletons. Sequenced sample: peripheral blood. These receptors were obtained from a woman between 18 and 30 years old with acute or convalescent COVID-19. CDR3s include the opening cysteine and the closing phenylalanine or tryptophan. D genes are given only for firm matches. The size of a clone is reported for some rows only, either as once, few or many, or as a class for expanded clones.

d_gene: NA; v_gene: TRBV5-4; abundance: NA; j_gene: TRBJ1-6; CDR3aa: CASSLGGGGYTSPLHF; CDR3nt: TGTGCCAGCAGCTTGGGTGGAGGCGGGTATACTTCACCCCTCCACTTT
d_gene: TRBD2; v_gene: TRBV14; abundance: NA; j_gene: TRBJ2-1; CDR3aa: CASSQDWSSGRNYNEQFF; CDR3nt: TGTGCCAGCAGCCAAGATTGGAGTAGCGGGAGAAACTACAATGAGCAGTTCTTC
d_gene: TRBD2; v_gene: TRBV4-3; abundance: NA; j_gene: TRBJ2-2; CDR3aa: CASSQELVAGGFPGELFF; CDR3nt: TGCGCCAGCAGCCAAGAACTTGTAGCGGGAGGGTTTCCCGGGGAGCTGTTTTTT
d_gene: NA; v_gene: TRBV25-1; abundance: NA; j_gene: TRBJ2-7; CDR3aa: CASSDPRISYEQYF; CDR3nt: TGTGCCAGCAGTGACCCTAGAATCTCCTACGAGCAGTACTTC
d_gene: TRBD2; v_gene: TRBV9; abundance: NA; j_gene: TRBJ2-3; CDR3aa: CASSVAKGGTRGTDTQYF; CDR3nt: TGTGCCAGCAGCGTAGCTAAAGGGGGGACTAGAGGCACAGATACGCAGTATTTT
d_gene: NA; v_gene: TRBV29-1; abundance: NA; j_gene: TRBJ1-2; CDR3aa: CSVERDNDGYTF; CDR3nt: TGCAGCGTTGAAAGGGACAACGACGGCTACACCTTC
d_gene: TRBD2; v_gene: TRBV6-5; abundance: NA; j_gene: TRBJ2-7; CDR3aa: CASSIAGLVYEQYF; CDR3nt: TGTGCCAGCAGTATAGCGGGATTAGTCTACGAGCAGTACTTC
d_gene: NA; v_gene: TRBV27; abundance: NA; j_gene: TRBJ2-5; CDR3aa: CASSPGSRGETQYF; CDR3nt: TGTGCCAGCAGTCCAGGGTCTAGAGGAGAGACCCAGTACTTC
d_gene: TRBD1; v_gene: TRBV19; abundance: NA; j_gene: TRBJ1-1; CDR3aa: CASRQGSTEAFF; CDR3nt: TGTGCCAGCAGACAGGGGAGTACTGAAGCTTTCTTT
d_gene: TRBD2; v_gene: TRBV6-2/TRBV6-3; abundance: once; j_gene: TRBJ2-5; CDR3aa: CASSYPTSVETQYF; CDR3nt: TGTGCCAGCAGTTACCCCACTAGCGTAGAGACCCAGTACTTC
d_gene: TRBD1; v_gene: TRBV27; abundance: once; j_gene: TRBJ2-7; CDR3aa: CASSSPKQGYEQYF; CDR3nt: TGTGCCAGCAGTTCACCCAAACAGGGGTACGAGCAGTACTTC
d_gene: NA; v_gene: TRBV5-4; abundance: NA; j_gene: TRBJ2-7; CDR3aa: CASKWRDEQYF; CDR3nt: TGTGCCAGCAAATGGCGGGACGAGCAGTACTTC
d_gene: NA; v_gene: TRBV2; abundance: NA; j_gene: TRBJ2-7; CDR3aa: CASRTGTTPSYEQYF; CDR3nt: TGTGCCAGCAGAACAGGGACAACGCCTTCCTACGAGCAGTACTTC
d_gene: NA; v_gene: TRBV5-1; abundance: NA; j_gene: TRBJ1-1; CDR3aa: CASSGRTTVNTEAFF; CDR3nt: TGCGCCAGCAGCGGGCGGACAACAGTGAACACTGAAGCTTTCTTT
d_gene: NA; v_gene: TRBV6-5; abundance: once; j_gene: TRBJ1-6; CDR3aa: CASSTRVRYNSPLHF; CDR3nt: TGTGCCAGCAGCACGAGAGTACGCTATAATTCACCCCTCCACTTT
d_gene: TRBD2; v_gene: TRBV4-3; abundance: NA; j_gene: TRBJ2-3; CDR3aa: CASSQDIWTSGSFNTQYF; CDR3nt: TGCGCCAGCAGCCAAGATATTTGGACTAGCGGGAGTTTCAATACGCAGTATTTT
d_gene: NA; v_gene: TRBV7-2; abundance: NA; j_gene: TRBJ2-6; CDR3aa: CASSFIFSGANVLTF; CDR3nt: TGTGCCAGCAGCTTCATTTTCTCTGGGGCCAACGTCCTGACTTTC
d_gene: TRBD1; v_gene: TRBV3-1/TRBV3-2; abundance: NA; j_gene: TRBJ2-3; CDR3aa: CASSPGTGSDTQYF; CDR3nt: TGTGCCAGCAGCCCCGGGACAGGGTCAGATACGCAGTATTTT
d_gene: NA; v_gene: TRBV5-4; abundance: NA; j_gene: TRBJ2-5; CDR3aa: CASSSGRVDQETQYF; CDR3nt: TGTGCCAGCAGCTCAGGGCGCGTTGACCAAGAGACCCAGTACTTC
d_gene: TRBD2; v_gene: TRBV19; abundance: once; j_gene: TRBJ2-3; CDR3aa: CASSIDLWLAGTDTQYF; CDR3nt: TGTGCCAGTAGTATAGATCTCTGGCTAGCGGGGACAGATACGCAGTATTTT
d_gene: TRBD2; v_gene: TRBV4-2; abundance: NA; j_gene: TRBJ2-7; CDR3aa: CASSQDPGTSLYEQYF; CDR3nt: TGTGCCAGCAGCCAAGACCCCGGGACTAGTCTCTACGAGCAGTACTTC
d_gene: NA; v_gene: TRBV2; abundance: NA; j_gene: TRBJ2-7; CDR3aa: CASNTGYYEQYF; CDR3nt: TGTGCCAGCAATACAGGTTACTACGAGCAGTACTTC
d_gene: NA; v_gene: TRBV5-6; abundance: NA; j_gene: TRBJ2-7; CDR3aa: CTSSPPGGPAYEQYF; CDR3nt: TGTACCAGCAGCCCCCCCGGCGGCCCCGCCTACGAGCAGTACTTC
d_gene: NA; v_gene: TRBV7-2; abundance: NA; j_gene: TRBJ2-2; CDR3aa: CASSRSGVMNTGELFF; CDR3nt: TGTGCCAGCAGCCGTTCAGGGGTTATGAACACCGGGGAGCTGTTTTTT
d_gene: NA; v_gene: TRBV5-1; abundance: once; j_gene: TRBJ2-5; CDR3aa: CASSLFQRGETQYF; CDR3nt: TGCGCCAGCAGCTTGTTTCAACGGGGAGAGACCCAGTACTTC
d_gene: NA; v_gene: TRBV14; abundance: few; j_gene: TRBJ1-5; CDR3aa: CASSQAAGWPQHF; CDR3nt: TGTGCCAGCAGCCAAGCGGCAGGCTGGCCCCAGCATTTT
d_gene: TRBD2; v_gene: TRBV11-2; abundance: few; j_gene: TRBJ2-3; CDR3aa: CASSFDGLATDTQYF; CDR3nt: TGTGCCAGCAGCTTCGATGGACTAGCTACAGATACGCAGTATTTT
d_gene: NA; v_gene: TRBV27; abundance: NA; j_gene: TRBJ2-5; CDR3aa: CASSLYQGNQETQYF; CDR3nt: TGTGCCAGCAGTCTGTATCAGGGGAACCAAGAGACCCAGTACTTC
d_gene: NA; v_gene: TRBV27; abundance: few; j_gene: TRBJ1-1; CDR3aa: CASSLARVGTEAFF; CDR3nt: TGTGCCAGCAGTTTGGCGAGGGTGGGGACTGAAGCTTTCTTT
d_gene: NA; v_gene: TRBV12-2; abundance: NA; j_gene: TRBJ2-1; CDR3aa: CARPAVPSSNNEQFF; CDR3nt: TGTGCAAGACCGGCGGTCCCCTCTTCAAACAATGAGCAGTTCTTC
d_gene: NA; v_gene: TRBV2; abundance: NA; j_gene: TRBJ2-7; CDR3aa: CASSVDSRHEQYF; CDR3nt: TGTGCCAGCAGTGTTGACAGCCGGCACGAGCAGTACTTC